This T cell receptor beta chain appears in the sequencing data of a study of beta chain features in type 1 diabetes. The study, taken as a whole, reports: Moderate but significant shortening of TCRB CDR3s was recorded in all four CD4+ subsets from Type 1 diabetes patients. The naive, central memory and Treg TCRB repertoires showed an apparent similarity that was greater among patients than among healthy donors.

J lost 9 bases, V lost 1 base, and 5 bases had no gene match. Per germline, CDR1 SGHTA and CDR2 FQGNSA. This CDR3 comprises 14 residues. Expressed TCRB transcripts were sequenced after all isolated RNA was converted to cDNA. Repertoires were generated with immunoSEQ multiplex PCR, while TCRdb's copy carries only in-frame clones and drops some. The sample holds around 97,000 clones; about 26% are singletons and the top ten take more than 0.45%. There are a few counts of this clone. As yet, its antigen is unknown. Sequencing was done on a sample of central memory CD4+ T cells from blood. The TCR was taken from a woman aged 18-29 years with type 1 diabetes. V is TRBV7-2 and J is TRBJ2-1; 8 bases are a match to TRBD2. In nucleotides, the CDR3 is TGTGCCAGCAGCTTAGGGACTAGCAGGGCTGAGCAGTTCTTC. Encoded protein: CASSLGTSRAEQFF.